This TCR beta chain was retrieved from a study of beta chain features in type 1 diabetes. Since all of the isolated RNA was reverse transcribed, expressed TCRB transcripts were what got sequenced. TCRdb keeps only in-frame clones here, not all; method: immunoSEQ multiplex PCR. Of some 360,000 clones in the sample, around 20% were seen once. As for this clone: Its antigen is currently unknown.

Study-wide results and caveats: TCRB CDR3s were moderately but significantly shorter in Type 1 diabetes patients in all four CD4+ subsets. Amplification by PCR could prefer shorter templates, with the same effect in patients and controls.

Trimming left V 5 bases short and J 0 bases short, with 11 bases between. This CDR3 spans 15 amino acids. CDR1 and CDR2 (germline): SEHNR, FQNEAQ (reference sequence). All sorted populations exceeded 98% purity. The sample consisted of naive CD4+ T cells from blood. This receptor was identified in a woman aged 18 to 35 in good health. The rearrangement joins TRBV7-9 to TRBJ2-1; no reliable D call. The CDR3 loop reads CASSRGFSSYNEQFF. As DNA, the CDR3 is TGTGCCAGCAGCCGTGGCTTCAGCTCCTACAATGAGCAGTTCTTC.